The clone carrying this T cell receptor beta chain has more than one count but fewer than ten. The antigen is unknown. Germline CDR1 and CDR2: SQVTM and ANQGSEA. This CDR3 comprises 13 residues. V was clipped by 4 bases and J by 4 bases; unmatched bases: 3. Researchers attached unique molecular identifiers to individual cDNA molecules. TCRdb re-called the 5' RACE reads through MiXCR, storing one row per CDR3 protein. The table lists tens of thousands of distinct CDR3 sequences, around 12% of them singletons. The data are from a study of early T cells in non-severe SARS-CoV-2 infection. Study observations and caveats: Matches to VDJdb favored anti-spike CD8 responses and missed private and CD4 specificities.

Sequenced: whole blood. The chain uses TRBV29-1 and TRBJ2-3; 9 positions agree with TRBD2. This sequence originates from an adult who was a healthcare worker with PCR-confirmed SARS-CoV-2 infection or an uninfected control (not recorded which). The CDR3 coding sequence is TGCAGCGTTGCGGTAGCGGGGGCAGATACGCAGTATTTT. Its translation: CSVAVAGADTQYF.